This T cell receptor (beta chain) originates from a study of OX40 agonist ivuxolimab in advanced cancers. Using immunoSEQ multiplex PCR, the repertoire was profiled, and TCRdb retains in-frame clones only, with some absent. The table records almost 20,000 clones, around 82% of them present only once. Germline V gives CDR1 SQVTM, CDR2 ANQGSEA. The CDR3 covers 14 residues. The V and J ends lost 7 bases and 6 bases, in that order; junction bases with no gene match: 8. Autoimmune disease history or systemic immunosuppression was exclusionary. Blood samples were obtained at baseline, cycle 4 day 1, and cycle 7 day 1.

Specimen: CD4+ or CD8+ T cells sorted from blood, collected in a trial of the OX40 agonist ivuxolimab. The sequence came from an adult with an advanced solid tumor such as melanoma, head and neck, liver or kidney cancer. The rearrangement links TRBV29-1 to TRBJ1-5, with TRBD1 matching 11 bases. The CDR3 DNA follows: TGCAGCGCCATGGACAGGGGGCTAGGTCAGCCCCAGCATTTT. It codes for CSAMDRGLGQPQHF.